This TCR beta chain was sequenced in a study of OX40 agonist ivuxolimab in advanced cancers. Turning to the overall study: Ivuxolimab was a fully human IgG2 agonistic monoclonal antibody targeting the costimulatory receptor OX40 (CD134). Intravenous ivuxolimab was administered to patients every 2 weeks at six dose levels: 0.01, 0.1, 0.3, 1.5, 3 and 10 mg/kg. Of the approximately 54 dose-escalation patients, hepatocellular carcinoma was present in around 19, melanoma in roughly 15, renal cell carcinoma in 9 and head and neck cancer in 9. In the dose-escalation cohort, 82.7% of patients were male, and the mean age was approximately 60 years, with a range of roughly 20 to 80. Prior anti-PD-1, anti-PD-L1 or anti-CTLA-4 therapy was permitted, and 40% to 50% of dose-escalation patients had received checkpoint inhibitors. Partial responses were achieved by three dose-escalation patients, of whom one had hepatocellular carcinoma and two had cutaneous melanoma. The point of sequencing TCRbeta in the periphery was to test whether ivuxolimab changed TCR sequence diversity and drove clonal T-cell expansion. The monotherapy dose-escalation portion (N ≈ 52 patients) of the phase I ivuxolimab trial is reported in the paper.

For sequencing of the TCRbeta CDR3 region, genomic DNA was extracted from the sorted cells. The immunoSEQ Assay was used to sequence the TCRbeta CDR3 regions. TCRdb limited this immuneACCESS table to in-frame rearrangements with V and J called. A share of clones is missing; checked studies link under half to unresolved V genes, and the rest is unexplained. Here the sample has around 70,000 clones; about 85% occur a single time. Over 4.5% of the sample rests with the top ten. The trial excluded patients who had a history of autoimmune disease or were on systemic immunosuppression. In every dose cohort, peripheral blood was drawn for TCR sequencing at baseline, cycle 4 day 1, and cycle 7 day 1. Samples came from an open-label, multicenter, first-in-human phase I dose-escalation trial of ivuxolimab. Adults with locally advanced or metastatic melanoma, renal cell, hepatocellular, or head and neck squamous cell carcinoma were enrolled in the trial. Before TCR sequencing, CD4+ and CD8+ T cells were separately sorted from peripheral blood.

Concerning this clone: Its antigen remains undetermined. The record has no base qualities; no much larger clone is one base away.

Overall study results and their limits: Which antigens the clonally expanded peripheral T cells were specific for was not determined. In the 0.1-3.0 mg/kg groups, partial responders were among the patients with the lowest normalized peripheral clonal expansion, particularly in CD8+ T cells. After ivuxolimab, expanded clones were on average more numerous among CD8+ T cells than among CD4+ T cells. Clonal expansion of both CD4+ and CD8+ blood T cells was observed from baseline to week 6 at doses 0.1 to 3.0 mg/kg. Low levels of normalized T-cell clonal expansion were also seen in some patients who did not respond.

The receptor was isolated from an adult with an advanced solid tumor such as melanoma, head and neck, liver or kidney cancer. This material consisted of CD4+ or CD8+ T cells sorted from blood, taken in a trial of the OX40 agonist ivuxolimab.

The DNA sequence is as follows: TGTGCCAGCAGCTTAGGTTCCTACGAGCAGTACGTC. Translated, this is CASSLGSYEQYV. The sequence links TRBV7-9 to TRBJ2-7; the D gene is not confidently resolved. The germline V gene encodes CDR1 SEHNR and CDR2 FQNEAQ (reference sequence). Spanning cysteine to valine, the CDR3 consists of 12 amino acids. Just CDR3 DNA is preserved here, 36 bases in frame from base 1. V is clipped by 1 base and J by 1 base, and the sequence between their germline boundaries is 2 bases long.